This is a list of T cell receptor beta chains from one sample in a study of cytomegalovirus exposure and HLA in healthy donors. Clones were sequenced by immunoSEQ multiplex PCR, and TCRdb holds only the in-frame ones, with some missing. This sample yields 130,000 or so clones, of which 70% to 85% are seen a single time; 2.5% to 3% belongs to the top ten. The sequenced sample consisted of PBMCs. Receptors originate from a young woman in good health and CMV-seropositive. The CDR3 runs from the conserved cysteine through the conserved F or W. D genes are given only for firm matches. Rows may omit the clone size; those that give it use once, few, many or a size class.

>few|TRBD2|TRBV6-5|TRBJ2-7
CASSYSPSGSYEQYF
TGTGCCAGCAGTTACTCTCCTAGCGGTTCTTACGAGCAGTACTTC
>NA|TRBD2|TRBV11-2|TRBJ2-1
CASSLSGGAYNEQFF
TGTGCCAGCAGCCTAAGCGGGGGGGCCTACAATGAGCAGTTCTTC
>NA|TRBD2|TRBV4-1|TRBJ2-1
CASSALGLAYNEQFF
TGCGCCAGCAGCGCCCTGGGACTAGCTTACAATGAGCAGTTCTTC
>NA|NA|TRBV7-6|TRBJ2-3
CASGENTDTQYF
TGTGCCAGCGGGGAGAACACAGATACGCAGTATTTT
>NA|NA|TRBV5-1|TRBJ2-1
CASSLAGTTSYNEQFF
TGCGCCAGCAGCTTGGCCGGGACAACCTCCTACAATGAGCAGTTCTTC
>NA|TRBD2|TRBV6-1|TRBJ2-7
CASCAAAGNSYEQYF
TGTGCCAGCTGCGCGGCAGCGGGGAACTCCTACGAGCAGTACTTC
>NA|TRBD1|TRBV19|TRBJ1-1
CASRTQGVGTEAFF
TGTGCCAGTAGGACACAGGGGGTCGGGACTGAAGCTTTCTTT
>NA|NA|TRBV21-1|TRBJ2-7
CASSTQDRLDTYEQYF
TGTGCCAGCAGCACCCAGGACAGACTCGATACCTACGAGCAGTACTTC
>few|TRBD2|TRBV7-9|TRBJ2-7
CASSSFGRGVSEQYF
TGTGCCAGCAGCTCGTTTGGGCGGGGGGTGAGCGAGCAGTACTTC
>NA|NA|TRBV25-1|TRBJ2-3
CASSEPDSSENTDTQYF
TGTGCCAGCAGTGAACCCGACAGCTCTGAAAACACAGATACGCAGTATTTT
>NA|NA|TRBV4-1|TRBJ1-5
CASSQEPQGSNQPQHF
TGCGCCAGCAGCCAAGAACCGCAGGGTAGCAATCAGCCCCAGCATTTT
>NA|NA|TRBV11-2|TRBJ2-2
CASSLGAGGITGELFF
TGTGCCAGCAGCTTAGGTGCCGGGGGAATCACCGGGGAGCTGTTTTTT
>once|NA|TRBV6-6|TRBJ1-5
CASTPLAGGQPQHF
TGTGCCAGCACCCCGCTTGCGGGGGGCCAGCCCCAGCATTTT
>NA|TRBD1|TRBV4-1|TRBJ2-4
CASSQLTGGENIQYF
TGCGCCAGCAGCCAGCTGACAGGGGGCGAAAACATTCAGTACTTC
>NA|NA|TRBV6-5|TRBJ2-7
CASSYDSSYEQYF
TGTGCCAGCAGTTACGACAGCTCCTACGAGCAGTACTTC
>NA|TRBD1|TRBV6-5|TRBJ1-6
CASSRDRLGSPLHF
TGTGCCAGCAGTCGGGACAGGTTAGGTTCACCCCTCCACTTT
>NA|NA|TRBV6-1|TRBJ2-7
CASRGYEQYF
TGTGCCAGCCGGGGCTACGAGCAGTACTTC
>NA|TRBD1|TRBV29-1|TRBJ1-1
CSVDSDYDRVGTEAFF
TGCAGCGTTGACTCCGACTACGACAGGGTAGGGACTGAAGCTTTCTTT
>NA|NA|TRBV6-6|TRBJ2-5
CASRLGGDGETQYF
TGTGCCAGCAGGCTAGGGGGGGATGGAGAGACCCAGTACTTC
>NA|TRBD1|TRBV10-1|TRBJ1-1
CASSPGTGRLNTEAFF
TGCGCCAGCAGCCCCGGGACAGGGCGATTGAACACTGAAGCTTTCTTT
>NA|TRBD2|TRBV7-3|TRBJ2-1
CASSPRTSGGAAEQFF
TGTGCCAGCAGCCCACGGACTAGCGGGGGGGCCGCTGAGCAGTTCTTC
>once|TRBD2|TRBV9|TRBJ2-3
CASSVGSGGPDTQYF
TGTGCCAGCAGCGTAGGGTCGGGGGGTCCAGATACGCAGTATTTT
>NA|NA|TRBV6-1|TRBJ1-5
CASTRDYSNQPQHF
TGTGCCAGCACCAGGGATTATAGCAATCAGCCCCAGCATTTT
>NA|NA|TRBV20-1|TRBJ2-3
CSARYTDTQYF
TGCAGTGCTCGGTATACAGATACGCAGTATTTT
>NA|TRBD2|TRBV29-1|TRBJ2-5
CSVGFGTSGGPGTQYF
TGCAGCGTGGGTTTCGGGACTAGCGGGGGGCCTGGGACCCAGTACTTC
>NA|TRBD2|TRBV25-1|TRBJ2-7
CASSDPAGGVDEQYF
TGTGCCAGCAGTGACCCCGCCGGGGGGGTCGACGAGCAGTACTTC
>NA|NA|TRBV21-1|TRBJ2-7
CASSKARGSDEQYF
TGTGCCAGCAGCAAAGCCCGGGGTTCGGACGAGCAGTACTTC
>NA|TRBD2|TRBV5-1|TRBJ2-3
CASSLRSGLAGADTQYF
TGCGCCAGCAGCTTGAGGTCCGGACTAGCGGGGGCGGATACGCAGTATTTT
>few|TRBD1|TRBV2|TRBJ1-2
CASSHRTGENAGYTF
TGTGCCAGCAGTCATCGGACAGGGGAGAACGCTGGCTACACCTTC
>NA|NA|TRBV5-6|TRBJ2-7
CASSRGGGLTYEQYF
TGTGCCAGCAGCCGCGGCGGGGGCCTCACCTACGAGCAGTACTTC
>NA|NA|TRBV4-2|TRBJ2-3
CASSQVGLTDTQYF
TGTGCCAGCAGCCAAGTGGGGCTCACAGATACGCAGTATTTT
>few|NA|TRBV18|TRBJ2-7
CASSPTGDVYEQYF
TGTGCCAGCTCACCGACGGGGGACGTCTACGAGCAGTACTTC
>NA|TRBD2|TRBV6-1|TRBJ2-3
CASAGLAGRTDTQYF
TGTGCCAGCGCCGGACTAGCGGGGCGAACAGATACGCAGTATTTT
>NA|TRBD1|TRBV7-9|TRBJ2-3
CSSSQIRGPSTDTQYF
TGTTCCAGCAGCCAGATAAGGGGGCCGTCCACAGATACGCAGTATTTT
>NA|NA|TRBV18|TRBJ1-2
CASSLSTGRSYGYTF
TGTGCCAGCTCACTCTCGACAGGAAGGAGCTATGGCTACACCTTC
>NA|NA|TRBV5-5|TRBJ2-3
CASSSRGIGGPTDTQYF
TGTGCCAGCAGCTCCCGAGGGATAGGCGGACCCACAGATACGCAGTATTTT
>NA|TRBD1|TRBV5-4|TRBJ2-3
CASNRGRTDTQYF
TGTGCCAGCAACAGGGGGCGGACAGATACGCAGTATTTT
>NA|NA|TRBV9|TRBJ2-7
CASSDGVYEQYF
TGTGCCAGCAGCGACGGGGTCTACGAGCAGTACTTC
>NA|NA|TRBV5-6|TRBJ2-7
CASSLDTSWYEQYF
TGTGCCAGCAGCTTGGACACCTCATGGTACGAGCAGTACTTC
>NA|NA|TRBV5-1|TRBJ2-2
CASYPGWSNTGELFF
TGCGCCAGCTACCCAGGGTGGTCGAACACCGGGGAGCTGTTTTTT
>NA|TRBD1|TRBV28|TRBJ2-7
CASSSPDRGLSYEQYF
TGTGCCAGCAGTTCTCCTGACAGGGGACTTTCCTACGAGCAGTACTTC
>NA|NA|TRBV6-4|TRBJ2-7
CASSDSTVQF
TGTGCCAGCAGTGACTCGACAGTGCAGTTC
>NA|NA|TRBV4-2|TRBJ2-2
CASSQEGGALGGELFF
TGTGCCAGCAGCCAAGAGGGGGGGGCGCTGGGCGGGGAGCTGTTTTTT
>NA|TRBD2|TRBV19|TRBJ2-1
CASSIPASGLLGGEQFF
TGTGCCAGTAGTATCCCTGCTAGCGGGCTGCTCGGGGGGGAGCAGTTCTTC
>NA|NA|TRBV5-4|TRBJ2-3
CASSLVGSGYTQYF
TGTGCCAGCAGCTTGGTTGGTAGCGGATATACGCAGTATTTT
>NA|TRBD2|TRBV10-3|TRBJ2-3
CAVLAGGTDTQYF
TGTGCCGTTCTAGCGGGGGGTACGGATACGCAGTATTTT
>NA|TRBD1|TRBV7-6|TRBJ1-2
CASSLGTGGYYGYTF
TGTGCCAGCAGCTTAGGGACAGGGGGCTACTATGGCTACACCTTC
>NA|TRBD2|TRBV5-1|TRBJ2-1
CASSLGLAGGLDEQFF
TGCGCCAGCAGCTTGGGACTAGCGGGGGGGCTCGATGAGCAGTTCTTC
>NA|TRBD1|TRBV5-4|TRBJ2-7
CASKAGTGSYEQYF
TGTGCCAGCAAGGCCGGGACAGGGTCCTACGAGCAGTACTTC
>NA|NA|TRBV27|TRBJ2-1
CASRFRYEQFF
TGTGCCAGCAGGTTTAGATATGAGCAGTTCTTC
>NA|NA|TRBV10-1|TRBJ1-1
CASSETRLNTEAFF
TGCGCCAGCAGTGAGACGCGGTTGAACACTGAAGCTTTCTTT